This entry concerns a single TCR beta chain. Relying on iRepertoire HTBI primers and Arm-PCR of CDR3 regions, the team built TCR beta libraries. MiXCR was run by TCRdb on the multiplex PCR reads, yielding one entry per CDR3 protein. The table includes some 600,000 distinct CDR3 sequences, 16% detected once. This record belongs to a study of regulatory T cells in long-lasting Graves disease. The time point is: newly diagnosed GD, antithyroid drugs for less than 3 months. The TCR library was prepared using RNA isolated from PBMCs. Germline values: CDR1 SQVTM, CDR2 ANQGSEA. V was clipped by 4 bases and J by 6 bases, with 13 bases between them. CDR3 size: 13 residues. This sample was shared with a second study, whose subject was T cells in Graves' hyperthyroidism and ophthalmopathy. That paper states: The HTBI primer set served for first-round RT-PCR of the TCR CDR3.

The sequencing used peripheral blood mononuclear cells (PBMCs), collected at new diagnosis, from a patient treated with antithyroid drugs. The receptor's source is a young man with Graves disease. The gene calls are TRBV29-1 and TRBJ1-5; perhaps TRBD1 as D (5 bases). CDR3 sequence (DNA): TGCAGCGTTGTTGGGGGAACCGGTCAGCCCCAGCATTTT. This codes for CSVVGGTGQPQHF.